This T cell receptor beta chain was identified in a study of blood T cell repertoires in COVID-19. Overall study: Researchers got acute and convalescent COVID-19 samples from the United States, Italy and Spain.

Original handling: Amplification of reference gene primers provided the estimated nucleated cell counts. Using immunoSEQ multiplex PCR, the repertoire was profiled, and TCRdb retains in-frame clones only, with some absent. V, J and clone size are those of that table, while D and trimming were read from the DNA. The sample holds around 260,000 clones; 88% are singletons and the top ten take around 0.7%. CDR3 length equals 19 residues. CDR1 and CDR2 from the germline V gene are MNHEY and SMNVEV (reference sequence). J lost 0 bases, V lost 1 base, and 13 bases had no gene match. Sequenced input: peripheral blood. The rearrangement uses TRBV27 and TRBJ2-3, with 7 positions matching TRBD2. The receptor was isolated from a human donor in a cohort sampled during active COVID-19. The CDR3 DNA follows: TGTGCCAGCAGTTTATTAGCGCGGGAGAGTCTTCTTAGCACAGATACGCAGTATTTT. This codes for CASSLLARESLLSTDTQYF.